A single sample is the source of the 32 T cell receptor beta chains below, sequenced in a study of shared clonotypes between healthy human individuals. TCRdb's table, derived via immunoSEQ multiplex PCR, lists solely in-frame clones and lacks some. The sample shows about 2 million clones, roughly 94% of them seen only once. Sequencing was carried out using naive CD4+ T cells sorted from blood. Subset noted: CD45RA+ positively selected. The receptors derive from a young man in good health.

The chain links TRBV27 to TRBJ2-7, with 9 bases identical to TRBD2. Germline-derived CDR1 and CDR2 are MNHEY and SMNVEV (reference sequence). V shed 2 bases and J 2 bases; nucleotides not matched to a gene: 7. CDR3 length: 16 residues. The CDR3 spells CASSLNWAGGAYEQYF. As DNA, the CDR3 is TGTGCCAGCAGTTTAAACTGGGCGGGAGGGGCCTACGAGCAGTACTTC.

Concerning this clone itself: This could be a read error, since a much larger clone is one nucleotide away. V gene TRBV7-6 combines with J gene TRBJ1-1; D remains ambiguous. With 6 bases removed from V and 1 base from J, the gap between germline ends came to 9 bases. The CDR3 contains 13 residues. CDR1 is SGHVS, CDR2 FNYEAQ, per germline. The chain's CDR3 is CASRVTENTEAFF. For the CDR3, the DNA is TGTGCCAGCAGGGTTACAGAGAACACTGAAGCTTTCTTT. Looking up the rest from reference TRBV7-6 and TRBJ1-1 gives the full variable domain: GAGVSQSPRYKVTKRGQDVALRCDPISGHVSLYWYRQALGQGPEFLTYFNYEAQQDKSGLPNDRFSAERPEGSISTLTIQRTEQRDSAMYRCASRVTENTEAFFGQGTRLTVV.

V and J are TRBV6-6 and TRBJ2-6; D is undetermined. This CDR3 is 16 amino acids long. Germline V gene data show CDR1 as MNHNY and CDR2 as SVGAGI (reference sequence). V was cut by 4 bases and J by 0 bases, with 10 bases left in between. CDR3 region: CASSSGVNSGANVLTF. CDR3 in DNA: TGTGCCAGCAGTTCGGGTGTCAACTCTGGGGCCAACGTCCTGACTTTC.

The rearrangement joins TRBV5-1 to TRBJ1-2; D remains ambiguous. Trimming stripped 0 bases from V and 6 bases from J, with 12 bases between. The CDR3 sequence is 14 residues long. The germline CDR1 and CDR2 sequences are SGHRS and YFSETQ. Here the CDR3 reads CASSLADKSNGYTF. The CDR3, as DNA: TGCGCCAGCAGCTTGGCTGACAAGAGCAATGGCTACACCTTC.

This clone was seen only once. This chain connects TRBV6-1 to TRBJ1-5; no firm D call. CDR3 length: 15 residues. Germline CDR1 and CDR2: MNHNS and SASEGT. The V gene lost 0 bases and the J gene lost 3 bases, with 9 bases spanning the gap. CDR3 residues: CASSEARQLNQPQHF. The CDR3 DNA reads TGTGCCAGCAGTGAAGCGCGTCAGCTCAATCAGCCCCAGCATTTT.

The table lists this clone with a count of one. Within the sample, other DNA sequences also encode this same CDR3. This chain uses TRBV18 with TRBJ2-3; D is possibly TRBD2 (5 bases). The CDR3 loop spans 13 amino acids. The germline gives CDR1 KGHSH, CDR2 LQKENI. Trimming pared 2 bases from V and 3 bases from J, leaving 6 bases between. CDR3 amino acids: CASSPTGTDTQYF. The DNA of the CDR3 is TGTGCCAGCTCACCAACGGGAACAGATACGCAGTATTTT.

The chain joins TRBV30 to TRBJ1-6, with D tentatively TRBD1 (5 bases). Trimming took 1 base from V and 8 from J, leaving 12 bases between them. This CDR3 has 14 residues. Germline CDR1 reads GTSNPN; CDR2 reads SVGIG (reference sequence). CDR3 sequence reads: CAWSGRVGDSPLHF. In DNA form, the CDR3 reads TGTGCCTGGAGTGGCAGGGTTGGGGATTCACCCCTCCACTTT.

Note on this clone: Other DNA sequences within the sample encode an identical CDR3. The rearrangement joins TRBV5-1 to TRBJ2-2, with TRBD2 matching over 10 bases. Per the germline V gene, CDR1 is SGHRS and CDR2 is YFSETQ. The CDR3 spans 16 residues. The J segment lost 1 base and the V segment lost 0 bases, leaving 0 bases of the junction unmatched. CDR3 sequence (DNA): TGCGCCAGCAGCTTGGGGACTAGCGGGAACACCGGGGAGCTGTTTTTT. Amino acid sequence: CASSLGTSGNTGELFF.

The CDR3 loop reads CASSLTDTYEQYF. DNA for the CDR3: TGTGCCAGCAGCTTAACCGACACATACGAGCAGTACTTC. V usage is TRBV7-3 and J usage is TRBJ2-7, with D uncertain. Germline V gives CDR1 SGHTA, CDR2 FQGTGA. V lost 0 bases and J lost 4, with 7 bases in between. This CDR3 has 13 amino acids.

The chain combines TRBV25-1 with TRBJ2-5; D call uncertain. V dropped 1 base and J dropped 2 bases, with 11 bases sitting between them. The CDR3 totals 15 residues. CDR1 is MGHDK and CDR2 is SYGVNS in the germline V gene. CDR3 in amino acids: CASSELESFQETQYF. The DNA of the CDR3 is TGTGCCAGCAGTGAATTGGAGAGTTTTCAAGAGACCCAGTACTTC.

This chain connects TRBV19 to TRBJ2-7; 9 bases are shared with TRBD1. Germline lookup yields CDR1 LNHDA and CDR2 SQIVND (reference sequence). The CDR3 length is 16 residues. V lost 2 bases and J lost 4; bases outside the gene matches: 9. The CDR3 DNA reads TGTGCCAGTAGTATACCGGGACAGGGAACGGGATACGAGCAGTACTTC. Translating it yields CASSIPGQGTGYEQYF.

The genes are TRBV9 and TRBJ2-2; 12 bases map to TRBD2. The CDR3 runs 19 residues. J lost 6 bases, V lost 4 bases, and 16 bases had no gene match. Looked up from germline, CDR1 is SGDLS and CDR2 is YYNGEE. CDR3 sequence (DNA): TGTGCCAGCAGCCCGCGACAGGGGTGGGGGACTAGCGGGTCCGGGGAGCTGTTTTTT. It codes for CASSPRQGWGTSGSGELFF.

This chain links TRBV18 with TRBJ1-6, with D perhaps TRBD1 (6 bases). CDR1 is KGHSH, CDR2 LQKENI, per germline. The CDR3 contains 13 residues. The V and J ends lost 4 bases and 6 bases respectively, with 7 bases between them. The CDR3 DNA follows: TGTGCCAGCTCACTACAGGGTAATTCACCCCTCCACTTT. Its translation: CASSLQGNSPLHF.

The J gene is TRBJ2-1, the V gene TRBV4-3, with a possible D match to TRBD2 (6 bases). With 0 bases removed from V and 9 bases from J, the gap between germline ends came to 12 bases. The CDR3 is 14 residues long. Germline V lookup: CDR1 LGHNA, CDR2 YSLEER. The CDR3 DNA follows: TGCGCCAGCAGCCAAGAAGGAAGGGGAGGTGAGCAGTTCTTC. Translating it yields CASSQEGRGGEQFF.

This chain joins TRBV11-2 and TRBJ2-7; unclear D gene. Germline CDR1 SGHAT, CDR2 FQNNGV. V was pared by 0 bases and J by 0 bases, with 12 bases between. The CDR3 sequence is 16 residues long. CDR3 protein: CASSLDRSSLSYEQYF. The CDR3 nucleotides are TGTGCCAGCAGCTTAGATCGGAGTAGCCTCTCCTACGAGCAGTACTTC.

The genes are TRBV7-2 and TRBJ1-2, with D hard to call. Germline V gene sequence: CDR1 SGHTA, CDR2 FQGNSA. The CDR3 has 14 residues. Trimming cost V 5 bases and J 4 bases, with 14 bases left between them. The CDR3 spells CASSPPGFSYGYTF. Here the CDR3 DNA reads TGTGCCAGCAGCCCCCCTGGTTTTTCCTATGGCTACACCTTC.

The chain carries TRBV6-5 and TRBJ1-2; 9 bases match TRBD1. CDR1 and CDR2 (germline): MNHEY, SVGAGI. The V gene end was trimmed by 2 bases and the J gene end by 4 bases; junction bases not matched to a gene: 5. The length of the CDR3 is 15 residues. As DNA, the CDR3 is TGTGCCAGCAGTTACCAGGACAGGGGCCCCTATGGCTACACCTTC. Translated: CASSYQDRGPYGYTF.

The chain recombines TRBV7-9 with TRBJ2-7; 8 bases match TRBD2. From germline, CDR1 is SEHNR and CDR2 FQNEAQ (reference sequence). With 5 bases clipped from V and 2 bases from J, the junction kept 8 bases outside the gene matches. This CDR3 is built from 15 residues. The CDR3 DNA follows: TGTGCCAGCAGCCAGGACGGGCGGGGGGCCTACGAGCAGTACTTC. Its translation: CASSQDGRGAYEQYF.

The chain recombines TRBV4-2 with TRBJ2-5; 7 bases map to TRBD2. Per the germline V gene, CDR1 is LGHNA and CDR2 is YNFKEQ. Trimming at V came to 0 bases and at J to 7 bases, leaving 8 bases not matched to a gene. This CDR3 has 15 amino acids. This CDR3 is CASSQEAGRGTTQYF. The CDR3 bases are TGTGCCAGCAGCCAAGAAGCAGGGCGGGGGACGACCCAGTACTTC.

Points on this clone: Other DNA sequences of this sample code for an identical CDR3. The rearrangement links TRBV9 to TRBJ2-5, with D perhaps matching TRBD1 (6 bases). The CDR3 extends over 16 amino acids. Deletions cut 0 bases from V and 2 bases from J, with 14 bases between. From germline, CDR1 is SGDLS and CDR2 YYNGEE. CDR3: CASSVGARGGQETQYF. CDR3 sequence (DNA): TGTGCCAGCAGCGTAGGGGCCCGAGGGGGACAAGAGACCCAGTACTTC.

Comments on this clone: Within the sample, other DNA sequences also encode this same CDR3. The rearrangement joins TRBV30 to TRBJ1-1, with a tentative D call TRBD1 (6 bases). From germline, CDR1 is GTSNPN and CDR2 SVGIG (reference sequence). The CDR3 is 15 residues long. V was shortened by 2 bases and J by 7 bases, with 20 bases between the two germline ends. This CDR3 reads CAWSHWNSGGFEAFF. In nucleotides, the CDR3 is TGTGCCTGGAGTCATTGGAACAGCGGGGGCTTTGAAGCTTTCTTT.

This clone has a handful of counts. The chain couples TRBV10-3 to TRBJ2-7; 8 bases line up with TRBD2. Trimming removed 10 bases from V and 7 bases from J; junction bases left unmatched: 27. This CDR3 has 18 residues. Germline CDR1 reads ENHRY; CDR2 reads SYGVKD. DNA for the CDR3: TGTGCCACCTGGCGGGGGCAGGCGGTAGAGCGGGAGACCGGTGAGCAGTACTTC. This codes for CATWRGQAVERETGEQYF.

Points on this clone: This sample includes further DNA sequences coding for the same CDR3. The chain is built from TRBV5-4 and TRBJ1-1; D is unresolved. The CDR3 loop spans 14 amino acids. Looked up from germline, CDR1 is SGHNT and CDR2 is YYREEE (reference sequence). Deletions cut 0 bases from V and 2 bases from J, with 8 bases between. This CDR3 reads CASSLAPANTEAFF. As DNA, the CDR3 is TGTGCCAGCAGCTTGGCCCCAGCAAACACTGAAGCTTTCTTT.

The chain uses TRBV9 and TRBJ1-2; no definite D call. Per germline, CDR1 SGDLS and CDR2 YYNGEE. The CDR3 sequence is 11 residues long. With 3 bases removed from V and 8 bases from J, the gap between germline ends came to 8 bases. The CDR3, as DNA: TGTGCCAGCAGCGGTCTAAAAGGCTACACCTTC. This encodes CASSGLKGYTF.

The genes are TRBV5-1 and TRBJ2-3, with a possible D match to TRBD1 (6 bases). Trimming removed 1 base from V and 0 bases from J, with 18 bases in between. Germline values: CDR1 SGHRS, CDR2 YFSETQ. CDR3 length: 18 residues. The CDR3 DNA follows: TGCGCCAGCAGCTTGCTCAGGGGATCCTTGACTAGCACAGATACGCAGTATTTT. Its translation: CASSLLRGSLTSTDTQYF.

This chain uses TRBV12-5 with TRBJ1-1; no reliable D call. The CDR3 has 15 residues. The germline CDR1 and CDR2 sequences are LGHNT and FRNRAP. V gave up 5 bases and J gave up 2 bases, with 15 bases separating them. The CDR3 is CASGIGPAGNTEAFF. DNA of the CDR3: TGTGCTAGTGGTATAGGACCGGCAGGAAACACTGAAGCTTTCTTT.

The V gene is TRBV5-4, the J gene TRBJ2-1; D not resolved. The germline V gene has CDR1 SGHNT and CDR2 YYREEE (reference sequence). The length of the CDR3 is 11 residues. The ends were cut back, 3 bases at V and 10 bases at J, with 8 bases in the middle. The CDR3 DNA reads TGTGCCAGCAGCTGGAATGGGGAGCAGTTCTTC. Translated: CASSWNGEQFF. Combining the CDR3 with reference TRBV5-4 and TRBJ2-1 gives the whole variable domain ETGVTQSPTHLIKTRGQQVTLRCSSQSGHNTVSWYQQALGQGPQFIFQYYREEENGRGNFPPRFSGLQFPNYSSELNVNALELDDSALYLCASSWNGEQFFGPGTRLTVL.

This clone was observed a single time. This chain connects TRBV10-3 to TRBJ2-7; 9 nucleotides agree with TRBD2. The germline V gene encodes CDR1 ENHRY and CDR2 SYGVKD. J was trimmed by 1 base and V by 4 bases; bases with no gene match: 8. The CDR3 has 16 residues. The chain's CDR3 is CAISARLAGSSYEQYF. DNA of the CDR3: TGTGCCATCAGTGCAAGGCTAGCGGGGTCTTCCTACGAGCAGTACTTC.

The chain links TRBV7-9 to TRBJ1-2; D not resolved. V was cut by 7 bases and J by 7 bases, with 13 bases left in between. This CDR3 is 12 amino acids long. Germline-derived CDR1 and CDR2 are SEHNR and FQNEAQ (reference sequence). The CDR3 DNA reads TGTGCCAGCAACGATCGGGATTTTGGCTACACCTTC. Protein product: CASNDRDFGYTF. The full variable domain, rest sourced from reference TRBV7-9 and TRBJ1-2, is DTGVSQNPRHKITKRGQNVTFRCDPISEHNRLYWYRQTLGQGPEFLTYFQNEAQLEKSRLLSDRFSAERPKGSFSTLEIQRTEQGDSAMYLCASNDRDFGYTFGSGTRLTVV.

The rearrangement joins TRBV6-6 to TRBJ2-2; D gene uncertain. Germline V gene sequence: CDR1 MNHNY, CDR2 SVGAGI (reference sequence). The ends were cut back, 4 bases at V and 8 bases at J, with 5 bases in the middle. The CDR3 is 11 amino acids. The CDR3 coding sequence is TGTGCCAGCAGTTGGAAAGGGGAGCTGTTTTTT. It translates to CASSWKGELFF.

This chain connects TRBV6-1 to TRBJ2-7; 7 bases align to TRBD2. Germline trimming cut 3 bases from V and 9 bases from J; bases unmatched to any gene: 2. Germline V gene sequence: CDR1 MNHNS, CDR2 SASEGT. The CDR3 has 11 amino acids. In nucleotides, the CDR3 is TGTGCCAGCAGTGATTCGGGGGGGCAGTACTTC. Its translation is CASSDSGGQYF.

Details on this clone: This CDR3 is also generated by other DNA sequences in the sample. This chain uses TRBV28 with TRBJ1-1; the D gene is possibly TRBD1 (5 bases). CDR3 length: 13 amino acids. In germline, CDR1 is MDHEN, CDR2 SYDVKM. Trimming took 6 bases from V and 0 from J, leaving 8 bases between them. The CDR3 loop is CASRGAMNTEAFF. The CDR3 DNA sequence: TGTGCCAGCAGAGGGGCTATGAACACTGAAGCTTTCTTT.